This is a list of T cell receptor beta chains from one sample in a study of blood T cell repertoires in COVID-19. Data came from immunoSEQ multiplex PCR; TCRdb stores just in-frame clones and leaves some out. The sample lists 85,000 to 95,000 clones, 80% to 95% occurring once. Material for sequencing was peripheral blood. The receptors were sampled from a woman between 45 and 60 years old in a cohort sampled during active COVID-19. Both conserved end residues are part of each CDR3.

j_call	v_call	cdr3_aa
TRBJ2-3	TRBV7-8	CASSLAGLAATDTQYF
TRBJ2-3	TRBV19	CASRPSGGAWDTQYF
TRBJ1-2	TRBV29-1	CSVDPRGGYTF
TRBJ1-3	TRBV3-1/TRBV3-2	CASSFRQGKGNTIYF
TRBJ1-5	TRBV4-1	CASSSLPQQGNQPQHF
TRBJ2-1	TRBV7-2	CASSNMGRGTHEQFF
TRBJ1-3	TRBV6-6	CASRRRTASGNTIYF
TRBJ1-3	TRBV7-9	CASSPRVAGRNTIYF
TRBJ2-3	TRBV7-9	CASCPTRRTDTQYF
TRBJ2-5	TRBV5-1	CASSLLQGETQYF
TRBJ1-2	TRBV6-6	CASSYSRGWNYGYTF
TRBJ2-5	TRBV30	CAWARGLQETQYF
TRBJ2-1	TRBV3-1/TRBV3-2	CASSQGEGRGRLGEQFF
TRBJ2-7	TRBV4-1	CASSQAKQGSSYEQYF
TRBJ1-1	TRBV5-1	CASSKMEANTEAFF
TRBJ2-7	TRBV4-1	CASSPLAGGPYEQYF
TRBJ2-2	TRBV6-5	CASRIAGGSGELFF
TRBJ2-7	TRBV5-1	CASSSTTGLEQYF
TRBJ1-6	TRBV7-9	CASSSSEEGLFGHSPLHF
TRBJ2-7	TRBV12-3/TRBV12-4	CASSGTSGSEQYF
TRBJ1-6	TRBV27	CASSLNLQGARYSPLHF
TRBJ1-4	TRBV5-1	CASSLGRGSEKLFF
TRBJ2-4	TRBV2	CASSEGQGAVIQYF
TRBJ2-1	TRBV11-3	CASSRGAGGRRYNEQFF
TRBJ1-1	TRBV3-1/TRBV3-2	CASRRDSGTEAFF
TRBJ2-5	TRBV5-1	CASSTPRGVGTSGIQETQYF
TRBJ1-1	TRBV10-1	CASSENSASVNTEAFF
TRBJ2-1	TRBV4-1	CASSPSGTSGGAYNEQFF
TRBJ1-1	TRBV10-3	CAISAGLNTEAFF
TRBJ2-7	TRBV10-3	CAARGGSGYEQYF
TRBJ2-1	TRBV5-1	CASSLAPSGGANEQFF
TRBJ2-6	TRBV5-1	CASSLGGLLSGANVLTF
TRBJ2-7	TRBV28	CASSLPRDYTYEQYF
TRBJ2-7	TRBV2	CASRPGQGRWEQYF
TRBJ1-4	TRBV7-6	CASSLSDRAANEKLFF
TRBJ2-5	TRBV7-7	CASSPKAGWGAGETQYF
TRBJ1-4	TRBV5-1	CASSPPGRGQEKLFF
TRBJ1-2	TRBV6-2/TRBV6-3	CASSSGQGLNYGYTF